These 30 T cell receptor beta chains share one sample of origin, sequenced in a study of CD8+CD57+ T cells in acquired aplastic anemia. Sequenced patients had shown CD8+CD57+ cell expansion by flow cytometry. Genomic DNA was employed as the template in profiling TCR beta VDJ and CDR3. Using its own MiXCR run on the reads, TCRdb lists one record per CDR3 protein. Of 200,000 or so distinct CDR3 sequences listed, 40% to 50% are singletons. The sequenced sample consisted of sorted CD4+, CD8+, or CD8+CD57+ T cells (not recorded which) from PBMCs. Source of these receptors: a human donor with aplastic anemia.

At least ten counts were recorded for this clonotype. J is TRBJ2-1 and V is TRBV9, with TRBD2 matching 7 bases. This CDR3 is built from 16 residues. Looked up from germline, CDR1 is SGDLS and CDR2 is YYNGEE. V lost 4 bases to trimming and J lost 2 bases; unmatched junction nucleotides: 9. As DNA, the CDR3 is TGTGCCAGCAGCCGAACTTCTAGCGGCCCCTACAATGAGCAGTTCTTC. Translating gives CASSRTSSGPYNEQFF.

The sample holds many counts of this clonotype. The CDR3 bases are TGCAGCGTTGACAGGGCTGGGGAGCTGTTTTTT. Residues: CSVDRAGELFF. The chain combines TRBV29-1 with TRBJ2-2; D may be TRBD1 (5 bases). Germline values: CDR1 SQVTM, CDR2 ANQGSEA. The ends were cut back, 3 bases at V and 8 bases at J, with 7 bases in the middle. The CDR3 is made up of 11 amino acids.

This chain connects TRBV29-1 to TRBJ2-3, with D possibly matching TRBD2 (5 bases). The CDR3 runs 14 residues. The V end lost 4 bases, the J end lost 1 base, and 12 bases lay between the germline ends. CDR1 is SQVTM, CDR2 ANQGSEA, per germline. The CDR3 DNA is TGCAGCGTTGGCGAACTAGTGGGCACAGATACGCAGTATTTT. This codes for CSVGELVGTDTQYF.

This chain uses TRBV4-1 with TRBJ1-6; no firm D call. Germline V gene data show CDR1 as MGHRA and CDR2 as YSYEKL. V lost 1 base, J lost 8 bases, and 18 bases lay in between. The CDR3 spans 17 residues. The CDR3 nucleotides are TGCGCCAGCAGCCAAGTGACCGCACCTCCGCGGGATTCACCCCTCCACTTT. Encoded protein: CASSQVTAPPRDSPLHF.

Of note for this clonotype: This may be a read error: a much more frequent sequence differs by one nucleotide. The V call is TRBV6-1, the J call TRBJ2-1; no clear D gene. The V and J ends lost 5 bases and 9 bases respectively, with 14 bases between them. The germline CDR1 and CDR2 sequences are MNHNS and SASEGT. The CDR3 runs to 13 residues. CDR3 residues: CASSPRQSSEQFF. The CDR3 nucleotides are TGTGCCAGCAGTCCGAGGCAAAGCAGTGAGCAGTTCTTC.

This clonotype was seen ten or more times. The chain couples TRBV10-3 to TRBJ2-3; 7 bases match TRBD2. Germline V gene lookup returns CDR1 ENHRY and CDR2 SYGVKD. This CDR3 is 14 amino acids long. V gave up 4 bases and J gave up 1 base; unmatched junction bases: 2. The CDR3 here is CAISVGLGTDTQYF. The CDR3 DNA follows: TGTGCCATCAGTGTAGGACTAGGCACAGATACGCAGTATTTT.

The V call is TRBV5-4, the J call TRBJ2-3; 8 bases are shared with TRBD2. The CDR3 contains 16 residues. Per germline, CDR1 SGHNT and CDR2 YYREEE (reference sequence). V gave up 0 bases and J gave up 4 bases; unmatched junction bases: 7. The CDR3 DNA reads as TGTGCCAGCAGCTTGGGGGCTAGCGGGTCCGCAGATACGCAGTATTTT. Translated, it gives CASSLGASGSADTQYF.

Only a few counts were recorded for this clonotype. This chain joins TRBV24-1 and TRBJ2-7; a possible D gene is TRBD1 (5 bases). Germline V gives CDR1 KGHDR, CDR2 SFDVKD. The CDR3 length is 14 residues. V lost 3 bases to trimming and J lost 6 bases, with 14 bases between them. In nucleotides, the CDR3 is TGTGCCACCAGTGATCCAAATGACAGTTTCGAGCAGTACTTC. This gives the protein CATSDPNDSFEQYF.

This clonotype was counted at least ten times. CDR3 DNA sequence: TGTGCCAGCAGCGTAGGGGCGAGCTCCTACGAGCAGTACTTC. Translated, it gives CASSVGASSYEQYF. This chain connects TRBV9 to TRBJ2-7; D unresolved. Per the germline V gene, CDR1 is SGDLS and CDR2 is YYNGEE. V lost 0 bases, J lost 0 bases, and 7 bases lay in between. This CDR3 has 14 amino acids.

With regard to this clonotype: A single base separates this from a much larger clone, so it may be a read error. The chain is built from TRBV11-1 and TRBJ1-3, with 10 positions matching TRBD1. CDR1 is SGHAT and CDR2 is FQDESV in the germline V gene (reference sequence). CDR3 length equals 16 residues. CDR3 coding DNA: TGTGCCAGCAGCTTAGCGGGGACAGGGGCTGGAAACACCATATGTTTT. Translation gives CASSLAGTGAGNTICF.

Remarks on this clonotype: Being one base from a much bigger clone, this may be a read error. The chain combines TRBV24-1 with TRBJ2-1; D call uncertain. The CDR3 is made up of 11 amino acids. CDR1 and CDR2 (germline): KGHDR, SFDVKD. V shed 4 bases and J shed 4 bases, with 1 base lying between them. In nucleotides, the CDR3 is TGTGCCACCAGTGAGTACAATGAGCAGTTCTTC. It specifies CATSEYNEQFF.

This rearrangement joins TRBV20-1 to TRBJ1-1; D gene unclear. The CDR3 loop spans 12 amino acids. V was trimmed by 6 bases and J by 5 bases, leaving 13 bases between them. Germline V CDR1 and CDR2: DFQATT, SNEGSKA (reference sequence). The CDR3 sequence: CSAGLRETEAFF. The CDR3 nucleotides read TGCAGTGCGGGCTTAAGGGAGACTGAAGCTTTCTTT.

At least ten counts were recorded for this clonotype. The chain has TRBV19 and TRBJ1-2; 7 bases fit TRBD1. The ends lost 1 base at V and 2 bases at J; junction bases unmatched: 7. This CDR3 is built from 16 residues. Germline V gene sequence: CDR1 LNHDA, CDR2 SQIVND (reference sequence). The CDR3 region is CASSIVSRGPNYGYTF. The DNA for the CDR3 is TGTGCCAGTAGTATAGTATCGAGGGGGCCCAACTATGGCTACACCTTC.

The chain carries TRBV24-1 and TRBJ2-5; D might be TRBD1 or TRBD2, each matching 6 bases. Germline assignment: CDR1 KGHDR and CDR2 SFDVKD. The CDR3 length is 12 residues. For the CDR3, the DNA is TGTGGTATGGGTCGGGGGCTGGAGACCCAGTACTTC. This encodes CGMGRGLETQYF.

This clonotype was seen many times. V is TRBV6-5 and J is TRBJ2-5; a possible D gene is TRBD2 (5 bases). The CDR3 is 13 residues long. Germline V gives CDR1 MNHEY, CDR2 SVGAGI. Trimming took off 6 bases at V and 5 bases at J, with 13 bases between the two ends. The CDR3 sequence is CASSDDYYETQYF. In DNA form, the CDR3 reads TGTGCCAGCAGCGACGACTATTACGAGACCCAGTACTTC.

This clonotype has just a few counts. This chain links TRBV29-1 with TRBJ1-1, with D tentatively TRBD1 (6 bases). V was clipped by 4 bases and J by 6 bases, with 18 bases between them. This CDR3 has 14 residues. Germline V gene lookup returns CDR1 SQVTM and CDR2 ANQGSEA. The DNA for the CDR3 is TGCAGCGTTGGGCAGAACTCCAGGGGCGCTGAAGCTTTCTTT. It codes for CSVGQNSRGAEAFF.

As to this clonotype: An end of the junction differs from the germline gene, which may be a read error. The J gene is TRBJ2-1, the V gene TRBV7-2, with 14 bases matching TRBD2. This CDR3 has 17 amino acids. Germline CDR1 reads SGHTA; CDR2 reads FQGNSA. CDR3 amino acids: CASRLGLAGGPYIEQFF. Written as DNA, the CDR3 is TGTGCCAGCAGATTAGGACTAGCGGGAGGCCCCTATATTGAGCAGTTCTTC.

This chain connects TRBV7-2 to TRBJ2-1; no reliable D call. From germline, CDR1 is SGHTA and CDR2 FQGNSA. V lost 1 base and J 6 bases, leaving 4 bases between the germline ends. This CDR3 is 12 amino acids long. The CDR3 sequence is CASSLDFNEQFF. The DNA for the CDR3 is TGTGCCAGCAGCTTAGATTTCAATGAGCAGTTCTTC.

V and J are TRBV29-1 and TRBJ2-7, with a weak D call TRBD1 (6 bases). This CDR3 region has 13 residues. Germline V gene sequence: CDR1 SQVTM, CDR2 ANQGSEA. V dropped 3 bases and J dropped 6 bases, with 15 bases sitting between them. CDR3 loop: CSVEAAGDVEQYF. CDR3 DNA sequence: TGCAGCGTTGAGGCGGCAGGGGACGTCGAGCAGTACTTC.

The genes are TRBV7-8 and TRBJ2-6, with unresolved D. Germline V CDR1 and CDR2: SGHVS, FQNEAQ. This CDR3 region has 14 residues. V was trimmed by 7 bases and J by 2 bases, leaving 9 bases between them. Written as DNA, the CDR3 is TGTGCCAGCATGGGGTCGACTGGGGCCAACGTCCTGACTTTC. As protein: CASMGSTGANVLTF.

The CDR3 DNA is TGTGCCAGCAGTGAGGGCGGGGGAGCCAAAAACATTCAGTACTTC. Residues: CASSEGGGAKNIQYF. This chain uses TRBV9 with TRBJ2-4; 7 bases are a match to TRBD2. CDR1 is SGDLS and CDR2 is YYNGEE in the germline V gene. The ends lost 5 bases at V and 0 bases at J; junction bases unmatched: 5. The CDR3 runs to 15 residues.

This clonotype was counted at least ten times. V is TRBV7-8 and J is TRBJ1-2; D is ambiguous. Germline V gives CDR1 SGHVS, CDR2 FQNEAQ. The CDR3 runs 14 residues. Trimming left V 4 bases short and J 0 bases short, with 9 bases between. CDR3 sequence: CASSSGWANYGYTF. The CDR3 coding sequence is TGTGCCAGCAGCTCCGGATGGGCTAACTATGGCTACACCTTC.

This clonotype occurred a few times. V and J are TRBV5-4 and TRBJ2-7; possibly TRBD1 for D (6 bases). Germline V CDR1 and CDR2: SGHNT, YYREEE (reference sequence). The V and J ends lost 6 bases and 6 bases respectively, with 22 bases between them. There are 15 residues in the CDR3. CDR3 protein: CASTSKIQGEGEQYF. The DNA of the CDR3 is TGTGCCAGCACCTCTAAAATACAGGGTGAGGGCGAGCAGTACTTC.

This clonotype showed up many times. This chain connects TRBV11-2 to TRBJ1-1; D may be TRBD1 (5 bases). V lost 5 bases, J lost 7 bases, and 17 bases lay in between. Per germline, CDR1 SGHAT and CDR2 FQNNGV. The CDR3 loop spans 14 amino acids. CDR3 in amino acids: CASSTSRVRDEAFF. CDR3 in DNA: TGTGCCAGCAGCACCTCCAGAGTCAGGGATGAAGCTTTCTTT.

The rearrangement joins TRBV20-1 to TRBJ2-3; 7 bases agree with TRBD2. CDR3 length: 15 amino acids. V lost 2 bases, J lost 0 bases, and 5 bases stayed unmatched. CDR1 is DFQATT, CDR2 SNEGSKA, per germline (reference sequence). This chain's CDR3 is CSARRLASSTDTQYF. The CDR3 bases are TGCAGTGCTAGAAGACTAGCCAGCAGCACAGATACGCAGTATTTT.

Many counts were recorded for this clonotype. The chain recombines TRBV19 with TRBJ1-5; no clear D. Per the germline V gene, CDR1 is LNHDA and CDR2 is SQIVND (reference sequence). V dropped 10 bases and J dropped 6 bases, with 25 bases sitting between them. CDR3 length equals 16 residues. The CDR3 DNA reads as TGTGCCACCAAGGGTTACATGTATGCCGGCGGTCAGCCCCAGCATTTT. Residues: CATKGYMYAGGQPQHF.

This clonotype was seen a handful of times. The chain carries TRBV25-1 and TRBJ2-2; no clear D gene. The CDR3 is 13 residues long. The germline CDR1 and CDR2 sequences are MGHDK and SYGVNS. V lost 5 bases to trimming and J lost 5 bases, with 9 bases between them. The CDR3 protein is CASSRTPTGELFF. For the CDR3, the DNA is TGTGCCAGCAGTCGCACCCCTACCGGGGAGCTGTTTTTT.

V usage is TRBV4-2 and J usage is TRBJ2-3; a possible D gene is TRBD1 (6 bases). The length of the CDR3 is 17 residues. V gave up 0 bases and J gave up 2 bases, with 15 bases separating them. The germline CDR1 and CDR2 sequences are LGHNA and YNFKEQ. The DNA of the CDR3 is TGTGCCAGCAGCCAAGAAAAGCTACAGGGCGACACAGATACGCAGTATTTT. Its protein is CASSQEKLQGDTDTQYF.

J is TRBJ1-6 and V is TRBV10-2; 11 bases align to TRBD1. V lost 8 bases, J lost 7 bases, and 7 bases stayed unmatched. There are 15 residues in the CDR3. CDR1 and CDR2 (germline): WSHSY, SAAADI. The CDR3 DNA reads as TGCGCCAGCCAGGCCGGGACAGGGGGGAATTCACCCCTCCACTTT. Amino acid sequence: CASQAGTGGNSPLHF.

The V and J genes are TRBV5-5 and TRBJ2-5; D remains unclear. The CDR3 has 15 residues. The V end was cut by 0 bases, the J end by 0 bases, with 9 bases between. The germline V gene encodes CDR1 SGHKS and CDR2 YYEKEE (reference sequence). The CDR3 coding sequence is TGTGCCAGCAGCTTGGAGGTTATGTACCAAGAGACCCAGTACTTC. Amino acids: CASSLEVMYQETQYF.